A single sample gave rise to the 13 T cell receptor beta chains below, sequenced in a study of T cells in Graves' hyperthyroidism and ophthalmopathy. TCR beta CDR3 regions were amplified from RNA transcripts. The primer set for the first-round RT-PCR of the TCR CDR3 was HTBI. TCRdb ran MiXCR on the multiplex PCR reads and lists one entry per CDR3 protein. The data contain approximately 210,000 distinct CDR3 sequences, about 15% of them seen just once; the ten biggest clones take up roughly 50%. Sequenced material: blood. The receptors originated from a man aged 50 or older with Graves' hyperthyroidism.

This clonotype was seen a handful of times. This chain joins TRBV10-3 and TRBJ2-7, with D possibly TRBD1 on 5 matching bases. CDR3 length equals 14 residues. Trimming removed 0 bases from V and 4 bases from J, with 10 bases in between. Germline CDR1 ENHRY, CDR2 SYGVKD. The CDR3 DNA reads TGTGCCATCAGTGAGTCGTCAGGGCCGTACGAGCAGTACTTC. This gives the protein CAISESSGPYEQYF.

This chain uses TRBV3-1 with TRBJ2-7; D may correspond to TRBD1 or TRBD2 (6 bases each). CDR3 length: 14 residues. Germline V gene sequence: CDR1 LGHDT, CDR2 YNNKEL (reference sequence). Trimming pared 5 bases from V and 6 bases from J, leaving 17 bases between. CDR3 amino acids: CASSGFGGPGEQYF. The CDR3 DNA is TGTGCCAGCAGCGGGTTTGGGGGGCCTGGCGAGCAGTACTTC.

The chain uses TRBV4-1 and TRBJ1-1; D remains unclear. V was cut by 4 bases and J by 5 bases, with 17 bases left in between. This CDR3 is 15 amino acids long. Germline V gene lookup returns CDR1 MGHRA and CDR2 YSYEKL. CDR3 residues: CASSRIARQRTEAFF. DNA of the CDR3: TGCGCCAGCAGCCGAATCGCTCGGCAACGAACTGAAGCTTTCTTT.

This rearrangement joins TRBV20-1 to TRBJ2-5, with 7 positions matching TRBD1. Trimming took 8 bases from V and 0 from J; bases not matched to a gene: 6. Per the germline V gene, CDR1 is DFQATT and CDR2 is SNEGSKA (reference sequence). The CDR3 is 13 amino acids. CDR3 protein: CSSSGTDQETQYF. CDR3 in DNA: TGCAGTTCTTCCGGGACAGACCAAGAGACCCAGTACTTC.

CDR3 DNA sequence: TGTGCCAGCAGCCTAGGTATTAGCCAAGAGACCCAGTACTTC. It encodes CASSLGISQETQYF. The rearrangement uses TRBV7-9 and TRBJ2-5; no clear D. V was clipped by 5 bases and J by 1 base, with 11 bases between them. CDR3 length: 14 amino acids. CDR1 is SEHNR and CDR2 is FQNEAQ in the germline V gene (reference sequence).

A few counts support this clonotype. This sequence joins TRBV10-3 and TRBJ2-7, with D tentatively TRBD2 (6 bases). CDR3 length: 12 residues. The germline V gene encodes CDR1 ENHRY and CDR2 SYGVKD. Trimming stripped 8 bases from V and 2 bases from J, with 10 bases between. The CDR3 DNA reads as TGTGCCATCGGCGGGACCACCTACGAGCAGTACTTC. Translated, it gives CAIGGTTYEQYF.

This clonotype was recorded at least ten times. This chain connects TRBV5-1 to TRBJ2-7; 10 nucleotides match TRBD2. Trimming removed 4 bases from V and 2 bases from J; junction bases left unmatched: 3. The CDR3 contains 14 residues. Germline V gene lookup returns CDR1 SGHRS and CDR2 YFSETQ. CDR3 amino acids: CASSRTSGTYEQYF. CDR3 DNA sequence: TGCGCCAGCAGCAGGACTAGCGGAACCTACGAGCAGTACTTC.

The chain recombines TRBV6-2 or TRBV6-3 with TRBJ2-1; TRBD2 agrees at 10 bases. The CDR3 is made up of 15 amino acids. V lost 9 bases, J lost 1 base, and 6 bases stayed unmatched. Germline lookup yields CDR1 MNHEY and CDR2 SVGEGT. CDR3 sequence: CASSGGLASYNEQFF. The CDR3 DNA reads as TGTGCCAGTTCGGGGGGACTAGCGTCCTACAATGAGCAGTTCTTC.

This clonotype was counted at least ten times. The chain couples TRBV12-3 or TRBV12-4 to TRBJ2-1; D is undetermined. The CDR3 is 14 residues long. V gave up 3 bases and J gave up 2 bases, with 8 bases separating them. CDR3 bases: TGTGCCAGCAGTTTTGGTCAAGCCTACAATGAGCAGTTCTTC. Translation: CASSFGQAYNEQFF.

The chain couples TRBV7-2 to TRBJ2-4; tentatively, D is TRBD1 or TRBD2 (5 bases each). Trimming stripped 5 bases from V and 8 bases from J, with 22 bases between. This CDR3 region has 16 residues. The germline gives CDR1 SGHTA, CDR2 FQGNSA. The CDR3 nucleotides read TGTGCCAGCAGCCTCTTCCGCCGGGACCAGAGGGACATTCAGTACTTC. Its translation is CASSLFRRDQRDIQYF.

This clonotype was counted at least ten times. The CDR3 is CATAGEINQPQHF. The CDR3 nucleotides read TGTGCCACCGCAGGAGAAATCAATCAGCCCCAGCATTTT. The rearrangement uses TRBV24-1 and TRBJ1-5; D gene unclear. The germline CDR1 and CDR2 sequences are KGHDR and SFDVKD. V gave up 9 bases and J gave up 3 bases, with 11 bases separating them. CDR3 length equals 13 residues.

J is TRBJ2-7 and V is TRBV20-1, with no clear D. The V and J ends lost 1 base and 5 bases respectively, with 9 bases between them. The CDR3 is made up of 12 amino acids. Germline V lookup: CDR1 DFQATT, CDR2 SNEGSKA (reference sequence). The CDR3 DNA follows: TGCAGTGCTAGAGGGAATCGGGACGAGCAGTACTTC. Translating it yields CSARGNRDEQYF.

This clonotype was seen at least ten times. The chain combines TRBV30 with TRBJ2-7, with unresolved D. The ends were cut back, 0 bases at V and 3 bases at J, with 12 bases in the middle. This CDR3 contains 14 residues. Germline V gene lookup returns CDR1 GTSNPN and CDR2 SVGIG (reference sequence). CDR3 protein: CAWSVPRNSYEQYF. The CDR3 coding sequence is TGTGCCTGGAGTGTTCCCCGAAACAGCTACGAGCAGTACTTC.